This T cell receptor beta chain was obtained from a study of shared clonotypes between healthy human individuals. Of note for this clone: The antigen is undetermined.

Whole-study results and caveats: Donor clonotype sharing was expected to depend on sequencing depth. Tissue TCR repertoires likely differ from these blood-only repertoires.

As handled by the study authors: Junction-only immunoSEQ data arrived without quality scores, meaning filtering differed. Assay used: immunoSEQ multiplex PCR; TCRdb lists only in-frame clones, some missing. V, J and clone size are those of that table, while D and trimming were read from the DNA. The sample shows some 2,000,000 clones, approximately 96% of them seen only once. There were no recent acute infections or vaccinations among the donors, who were healthy HIV-negative adults. This TCR was recovered from a man younger than 35 in good health. Sequencing was performed on naive CD4+ T cells sorted from blood. The sample's subset: CD45RA+ positively selected.

The CDR3 loop is CASSPANEQYF. The CDR3 DNA sequence: TGTGCCAGCAGCCCGGCCAACGAGCAGTACTTC. The V and J genes are TRBV25-1 and TRBJ2-7; unclear D gene. This CDR3 comprises 11 residues. Trimming cost V 6 bases and J 5 bases, with 8 bases left between them. Germline V lookup: CDR1 MGHDK, CDR2 SYGVNS.